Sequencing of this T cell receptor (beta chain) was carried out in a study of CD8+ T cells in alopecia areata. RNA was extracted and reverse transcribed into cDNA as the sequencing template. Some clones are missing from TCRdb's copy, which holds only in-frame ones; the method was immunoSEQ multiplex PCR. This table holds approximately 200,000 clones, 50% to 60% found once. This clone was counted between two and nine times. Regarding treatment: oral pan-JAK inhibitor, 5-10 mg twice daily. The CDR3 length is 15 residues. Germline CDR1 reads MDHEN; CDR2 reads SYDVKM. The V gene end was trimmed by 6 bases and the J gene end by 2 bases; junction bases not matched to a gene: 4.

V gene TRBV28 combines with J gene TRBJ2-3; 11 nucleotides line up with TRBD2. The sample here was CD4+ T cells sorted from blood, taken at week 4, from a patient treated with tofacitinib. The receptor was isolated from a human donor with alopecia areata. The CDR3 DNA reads TGTGCCAGCAGACTAGCGGGGGCGTCCACAGATACGCAGTATTTT. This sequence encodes CASRLAGASTDTQYF.